This T cell receptor (beta chain) was found in a study of beta chain features in type 1 diabetes. CDR1 KGHSH and CDR2 LQKENI come from the germline V gene. V lost 2 bases and J lost 7, with 15 bases in between. CDR3 length: 14 residues. This clone has just a few counts. What it recognizes is unknown. The study's findings and limits: Shortening that was moderate but significant affected the TCRB CDR3s of Type 1 diabetes patients in all four CD4+ subsets. A pattern of fewer insertions and more deletions at VDJ junctions was seen in type 1 diabetes patients. Resolution of whether HLA type affects TCRB rearrangement was not achieved here.

CD45RO/CCR7/CD25/CD127/CD95/CD27 separated CD4+ naive, central memory, regulatory and stem cell-like memory cells by sorting. Sorted populations all had greater than 98% purity. As every portion of the isolated RNA was reverse transcribed, the sequencing read expressed TCRB transcripts. The data were produced by immunoSEQ multiplex PCR, yet TCRdb's version contains in-frame clones alone and is incomplete. The data show 300,000 to 400,000 clones, 8% to 10% seen once. Specimen: central memory CD4+ T cells from blood. This TCR was sampled from a young man with type 1 diabetes. The chain employs TRBV18 and TRBJ2-7; D perhaps matches TRBD2 (6 bases). This CDR3 reads CASSPNSGVREQYF. As DNA, the CDR3 is TGTGCCAGCTCACCAAATAGCGGAGTACGGGAGCAGTACTTC.